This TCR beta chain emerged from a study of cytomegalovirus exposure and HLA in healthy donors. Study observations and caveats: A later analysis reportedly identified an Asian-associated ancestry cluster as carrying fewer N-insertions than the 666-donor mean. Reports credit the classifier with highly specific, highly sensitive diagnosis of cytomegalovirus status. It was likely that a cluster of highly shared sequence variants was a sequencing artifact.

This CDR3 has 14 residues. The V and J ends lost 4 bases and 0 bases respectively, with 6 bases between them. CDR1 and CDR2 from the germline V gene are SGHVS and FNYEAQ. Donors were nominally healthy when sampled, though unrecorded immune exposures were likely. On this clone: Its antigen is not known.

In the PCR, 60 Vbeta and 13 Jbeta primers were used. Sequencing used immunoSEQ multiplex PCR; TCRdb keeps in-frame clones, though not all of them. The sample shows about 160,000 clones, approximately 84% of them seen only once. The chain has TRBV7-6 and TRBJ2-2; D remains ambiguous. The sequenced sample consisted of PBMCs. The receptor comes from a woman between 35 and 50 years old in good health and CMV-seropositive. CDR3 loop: CASSSSANTGELFF. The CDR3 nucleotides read TGTGCCAGCAGCTCGTCCGCGAACACCGGGGAGCTGTTTTTT.